A single sample gave rise to the 15 T cell receptor beta chains below, sequenced in a study of blood T cell repertoires in COVID-19. Only in-frame clones appear in the TCRdb table, and some are missing; sequencing was by immunoSEQ multiplex PCR. The table lists 45,000 to 70,000 clones, 65% to 90% of them singletons. The sequenced sample consisted of peripheral blood. The receptor source for this set is a woman at least 80 years old with active or convalescent COVID-19.

The V and J genes are TRBV5-8 and TRBJ1-6; 7 bases agree with TRBD1. Germline V lookup: CDR1 SGHTS, CDR2 YDEGEE. V shed 4 bases, J shed 3 bases, and the junction held 7 bases outside the gene matches. This CDR3 spans 16 amino acids. The CDR3 loop is CASSGYGTDYNSPLHF. CDR3 DNA: TGTGCCAGCAGCGGGTACGGGACAGACTATAATTCACCCCTCCACTTT.

This chain links TRBV5-1 with TRBJ1-3; no reliable D call. With 2 bases removed from V and 0 bases from J, the gap between germline ends came to 9 bases. The CDR3 extends over 15 amino acids. The germline CDR1 and CDR2 sequences are SGHRS and YFSETQ. The CDR3 reads CASSFEGSSGNTIYF. The CDR3 coding sequence is TGCGCCAGCAGCTTTGAGGGATCCTCTGGAAACACCATATATTTT.

The chain joins TRBV19 to TRBJ2-7, with TRBD1 identical over 9 bases. Germline V gives CDR1 LNHDA, CDR2 SQIVND (reference sequence). V was clipped by 1 base and J by 1 base; unmatched bases: 5. The length of the CDR3 is 16 residues. As DNA, the CDR3 is TGTGCCAGTAGTATAGGGACAGGGGCGTATTCCTACGAGCAGTACTTC. Its protein is CASSIGTGAYSYEQYF.

This rearrangement joins TRBV15 to TRBJ1-5; 8 bases match TRBD1. Germline CDR1 and CDR2: LNHNV and YYDKDF (reference sequence). The CDR3 contains 14 residues. V gave up 5 bases and J gave up 6 bases; unmatched junction bases: 6. The CDR3 bases are TGTGCCACCAGCGACAGGGGAGGTATTCAGCCCCAGCATTTT. It codes for CATSDRGGIQPQHF.

The chain has TRBV2 and TRBJ1-5; maybe TRBD1 (5 bases). The CDR3 length is 17 residues. Germline V gene sequence: CDR1 SNHLY, CDR2 FYNNEI. Trimming cost V 4 bases and J 1 base, with 17 bases left between them. CDR3 coding DNA: TGTGCCAGCAGTGCCGCTGGGGGGGGAGGCAGCAATCAGCCCCAGCATTTT. Encoded protein: CASSAAGGGGSNQPQHF.

This clone was observed a single time. This chain uses TRBV28 with TRBJ2-7, with 9 positions matching TRBD1. V lost 6 bases, J lost 3 bases, and 9 bases stayed unmatched. CDR1 MDHEN and CDR2 SYDVKM come from the germline V gene. CDR3 length: 15 amino acids. CDR3: CASRRAGQGFYEQYF. As DNA, the CDR3 is TGTGCCAGCAGACGGGCGGGACAGGGTTTCTACGAGCAGTACTTC. The full variable domain, completed using reference TRBV28 and TRBJ2-7, is DVKVTQSSRYLVKRTGEKVFLECVQDMDHENMFWYRQDPGLGLRLIYFSYDVKMKEKGDIPEGYSVSREKKERFSLILESASTNQTSMYLCASRRAGQGFYEQYFGPGTRLTVT.

V and J are TRBV9 and TRBJ1-4; D possibly corresponds to TRBD1 (5 bases). Trimming took 3 bases from V and 3 from J, leaving 15 bases between them. This CDR3 has 16 amino acids. Germline V gives CDR1 SGDLS, CDR2 YYNGEE. As DNA, the CDR3 is TGTGCCAGCAGCGCAGGGTTCGGGGACTCTAATGAAAAACTGTTTTTT. Its protein product is CASSAGFGDSNEKLFF. Full variable domain (missing parts from reference TRBV9 and TRBJ1-4): DSGVTQTPKHLITATGQRVTLRCSPRSGDLSVYWYQQSLDQGLQFLIQYYNGEERAKGNILERFSAQQFPDLHSELNLSSLELGDSALYFCASSAGFGDSNEKLFFGSGTQLSVL.

V is TRBV7-9 and J is TRBJ2-1; 8 bases line up with TRBD2. Looked up from germline, CDR1 is SEHNR and CDR2 is FQNEAQ (reference sequence). This CDR3 comprises 14 residues. Trimming removed 6 bases from V and 5 bases from J; junction bases left unmatched: 6. CDR3 region: CASRVSGMDNEQFF. The CDR3 DNA sequence: TGTGCCAGCAGAGTTAGCGGGATGGACAATGAGCAGTTCTTC.

The rearrangement joins TRBV5-8 to TRBJ2-6; maybe TRBD2 (6 bases). V gave up 0 bases and J gave up 0 bases, with 10 bases separating them. Germline assignment: CDR1 SGHTS and CDR2 YDEGEE. The CDR3 runs 17 residues. This CDR3 is CASSLAGGSSGANVLTF. CDR3 nucleotides: TGTGCCAGCAGCTTGGCTGGGGGGTCCTCTGGGGCCAACGTCCTGACTTTC.

This clone was picked up one time. V is TRBV9 and J is TRBJ2-7, with TRBD1 as a possible D gene (6 bases). Germline-derived CDR1 and CDR2 are SGDLS and YYNGEE. CDR3 length: 15 amino acids. Trimming removed 0 bases at V and 5 bases at J, with 15 bases between. The CDR3 spells CASSVGVQGRDEQYF. The DNA for the CDR3 is TGTGCCAGCAGCGTAGGTGTTCAGGGGAGAGACGAGCAGTACTTC.

The chain employs TRBV2 and TRBJ2-5; 11 nucleotides line up with TRBD2. The germline V gene has CDR1 SNHLY and CDR2 FYNNEI. Trimming cost V 5 bases and J 4 bases; bases outside gene matches: 9. The CDR3 extends over 16 amino acids. In nucleotides, the CDR3 is TGTGCCAGCAGTTGGGCCGGGACTAGCGGCGGAGAGACCCAGTACTTC. Translated: CASSWAGTSGGETQYF. The variable domain in full, completed from reference TRBV2 and TRBJ2-5, reads EPEVTQTPSHQVTQMGQEVILRCVPISNHLYFYWYRQILGQKVEFLVSFYNNEISEKSEIFDDQFSVERPDGSNFTLKIRSTKLEDSAMYFCASSWAGTSGGETQYFGPGTRLLVL.

V is TRBV6-2 or TRBV6-3 and J is TRBJ2-7; no reliable D call. The CDR3 is 11 residues long. V was trimmed by 4 bases and J by 3 bases, leaving 4 bases between them. Germline-derived CDR1 and CDR2 are MNHEY and SVGEGT. CDR3 sequence reads: CASSSRYEQYF. The CDR3 DNA sequence: TGTGCCAGCAGTTCCCGCTACGAGCAGTACTTC.

The J gene is TRBJ2-2, the V gene TRBV6-5, with D unclear. CDR1 and CDR2 (germline): MNHEY, SVGAGI. The V end was cut by 10 bases, the J end by 0 bases, with 12 bases between. The CDR3 covers 14 residues. The CDR3 is CAIHWSPNTGELFF. CDR3 sequence (DNA): TGTGCCATCCACTGGTCCCCGAACACCGGGGAGCTGTTTTTT.

The V call is TRBV7-8, the J call TRBJ2-1; 7 nucleotides align to TRBD2. V shed 3 bases and J 9 bases; nucleotides not matched to a gene: 14. The CDR3 contains 16 residues. Per the germline V gene, CDR1 is SGHVS and CDR2 is FQNEAQ. The CDR3: CASSFTPGGNFGEQFF. DNA of the CDR3: TGTGCCAGCAGCTTCACGCCCGGGGGGAATTTTGGTGAGCAGTTCTTC.

The genes are TRBV6-5 and TRBJ2-1, with 10 bases lining up with TRBD1. V gave up 6 bases and J gave up 7 bases; unmatched junction bases: 6. This CDR3 has 14 residues. Germline CDR1 MNHEY, CDR2 SVGAGI. The CDR3 DNA follows: TGTGCCAGCAGAGGGACAGGGGAAAGTAATGAGCAGTTCTTC. Translated, it gives CASRGTGESNEQFF.